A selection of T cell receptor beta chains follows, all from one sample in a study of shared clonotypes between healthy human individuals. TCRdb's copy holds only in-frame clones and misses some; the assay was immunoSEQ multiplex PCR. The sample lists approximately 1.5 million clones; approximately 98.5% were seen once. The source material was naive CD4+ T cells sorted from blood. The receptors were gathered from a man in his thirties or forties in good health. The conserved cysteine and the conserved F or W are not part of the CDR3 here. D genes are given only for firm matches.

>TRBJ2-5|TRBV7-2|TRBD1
ASSATGVGTQY
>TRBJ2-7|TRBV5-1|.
ASSLRTTREQY
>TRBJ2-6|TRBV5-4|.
ASSPGGSSGANVLT
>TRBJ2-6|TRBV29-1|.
SVRTGANVLT
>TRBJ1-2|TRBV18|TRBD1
ASSPPIGTGEGYT
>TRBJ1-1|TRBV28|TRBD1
ASDELRQGSNTEAF
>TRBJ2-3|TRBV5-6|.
ASSLDRRRTYTDTQY
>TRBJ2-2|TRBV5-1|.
ASSSGPGEGPGELF
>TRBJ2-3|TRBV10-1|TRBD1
ASMGQATDTQY
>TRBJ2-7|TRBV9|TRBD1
ASSVAGGAGYEQY
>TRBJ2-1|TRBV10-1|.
ASSSSAAYNEQF
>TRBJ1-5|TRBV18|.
ATTGTPDQPQH
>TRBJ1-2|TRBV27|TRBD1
ASSGGTGSGGYT
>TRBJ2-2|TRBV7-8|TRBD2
ASRQAGVGGELF
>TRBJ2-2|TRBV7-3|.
ASSPRGTGGELF
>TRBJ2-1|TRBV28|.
ASSFGRNYNEQF
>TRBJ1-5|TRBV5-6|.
ASSSMGAGGNQPQH
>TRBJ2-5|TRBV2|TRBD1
ASSLETGAAYWETQY
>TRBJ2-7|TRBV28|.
ASSFPPGGNSYEQY
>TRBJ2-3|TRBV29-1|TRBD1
SVEGGQGVS
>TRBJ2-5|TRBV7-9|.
ASSLGQVQETQY
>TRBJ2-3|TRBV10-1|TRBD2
ASSRSGSTDTQY
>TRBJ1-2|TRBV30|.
AWSPSGGYT